This T cell receptor (beta chain) was retrieved from a study of Graves' ophthalmopathy and Graves' hyperthyroidism. CDR3 regions of TCR beta were amplified from RNA transcripts. HTBI-primed RT-PCR formed the first round, and a multiplex PCR formed the second. TCRdb passed the multiplex PCR reads through MiXCR, listing each CDR3 protein once. The table has 260,000 or so distinct CDR3 sequences, around 42% seen once. CDR3 length: 17 amino acids. Germline V gene data show CDR1 as SGHVT and CDR2 as SQSDAQ. Trimming removed 1 base from V and 0 bases from J; junction bases left unmatched: 8. This clonotype came up a few times. Its antigen is unidentified. Regarding the study as a whole: Blood also harbored most expanded thyroid clonotypes above 0.001 frequency.

This chain uses TRBV7-4 with TRBJ1-1, with 7 bases matching TRBD1. This TCR was sampled from an adult man with Graves' ophthalmopathy. The sequenced sample was peripheral blood. The CDR3 coding sequence is TGTGCCAGCAGCTTAGGTCCAGGGACAGTCATGAACACTGAAGCTTTCTTT. Protein: CASSLGPGTVMNTEAFF. The full variable domain, with the rest looked up from reference TRBV7-4 and TRBJ1-1, is GAGVSQSPRYKVAKRGRDVALRCDSISGHVTLYWYRQTLGQGSEVLTYSQSDAQRDKSGRPSGRFSAERPERSVSTLKIQRTEQGDSAVYLCASSLGPGTVMNTEAFFGQGTRLTVV.